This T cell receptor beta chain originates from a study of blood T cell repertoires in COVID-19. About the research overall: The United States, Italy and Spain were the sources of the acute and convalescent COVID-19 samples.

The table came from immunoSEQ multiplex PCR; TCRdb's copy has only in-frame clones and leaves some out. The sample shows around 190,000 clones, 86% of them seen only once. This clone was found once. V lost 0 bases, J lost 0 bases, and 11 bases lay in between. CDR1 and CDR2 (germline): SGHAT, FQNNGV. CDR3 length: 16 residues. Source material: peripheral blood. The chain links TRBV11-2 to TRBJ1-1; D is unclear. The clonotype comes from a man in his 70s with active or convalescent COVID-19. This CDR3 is CASSLDLGSVNTEAFF. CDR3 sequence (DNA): TGTGCCAGCAGCTTAGATCTCGGGTCTGTGAACACTGAAGCTTTCTTT.